This paragraph covers one T cell receptor (beta chain) sequence. Antigen unknown. The data were taken from a study of blood T cells in healthy people across ages. Study results and caveats: Measured against age, TCR beta diversity per million T cells decreased in a roughly linear manner.

Every sample yielded at least 6 million isolated PBMCs. The second PCR ran roughly 6 to 12 cycles with a sample-barcoded 5' primer and J-beta primers. TCRdb reanalysed the 5' RACE reads using MiXCR and keeps one entry per CDR3 protein. The sample has some 760,000 distinct CDR3 sequences; roughly 25% are singletons. CDR1 and CDR2 from the germline V gene are SGDLS and YYNGEE. This CDR3 is built from 15 residues. The junction had 2 bases not matched to a gene; V was cut back by 2 bases and J by 2 bases. These data also featured in a second study, about T cells of mothers and their children. That source reports: A few healthy Caucasian mothers and their six children donated. Maternal samples each gave over 9.5 million TCR beta CDR3 reads, and child samples 3 million to 3.5 million each.

The chain has TRBV9 and TRBJ1-2; 11 bases are shared with TRBD1. This TCR was recovered from a boy aged 5-17 years in good health. Sequencing was performed on blood. The CDR3 spells CASSVGQGGNYGYTF. As DNA, the CDR3 is TGTGCCAGCAGCGTGGGACAGGGGGGCAACTATGGCTACACCTTC.